A selection of T cell receptor beta chains follows, all from one sample in a study of OX40 agonist ivuxolimab in advanced cancers. Data came from immunoSEQ multiplex PCR; TCRdb stores just in-frame clones and leaves some out. Of approximately 76,000 clones detected, around nine tenths appear once; the ten largest clones hold approximately 0.79%. Sequences were derived from CD4+ or CD8+ T cells sorted from blood, sampled in a trial of the OX40 agonist ivuxolimab. These receptors originate from an adult with an advanced solid tumor such as melanoma, head and neck, liver or kidney cancer. CDR3s include the opening cysteine and the closing phenylalanine or tryptophan. A D gene is named only where the DNA matches it firmly. Clone size appears in some rows only: once, few, many, or a class for an expanded clone.

>TRBV28|NA|TRBJ2-7|NA
CASNPGSGYEQYF
TGTGCCAGCAACCCCGGTAGCGGCTACGAGCAGTACTTC
>TRBV18|NA|TRBJ1-6|NA
CASSPHGTESPLHF
TGTGCCAGCTCACCTCACGGGACGGAATCACCCCTCCACTTT
>TRBV27|few|TRBJ1-1|TRBD1
CASRFQGGTEAFF
TGTGCCAGCCGGTTCCAGGGGGGGACTGAAGCTTTCTTT
>TRBV11-2|NA|TRBJ2-3|TRBD2
CASSFSTSGGAWADTQYF
TGTGCCAGCAGCTTCAGTACTAGCGGGGGGGCCTGGGCAGATACGCAGTATTTT
>TRBV9|NA|TRBJ2-7|NA
CASSVQGGREQYF
TGTGCCAGCAGCGTTCAGGGGGGACGCGAGCAGTACTTC
>TRBV27|NA|TRBJ2-5|NA
CASSFRETQYF
TGTGCCAGCAGTTTTAGGGAGACCCAGTACTTC
>TRBV5-1|NA|TRBJ2-5|TRBD1
CASSRGQQETQYF
TGCGCCAGCAGCCGGGGACAGCAAGAGACCCAGTACTTC
>TRBV11-2|NA|TRBJ2-1|TRBD2
CASSWGGGSYNEQFF
TGTGCCAGCAGCTGGGGGGGAGGCTCCTACAATGAGCAGTTCTTC
>TRBV28|NA|TRBJ1-2|NA
CAHEGSGYGYTF
TGTGCCCATGAGGGGTCGGGCTATGGCTACACCTTC
>TRBV2|NA|TRBJ2-5|NA
CASSERQGKTQYF
TGTGCCAGCAGTGAACGGCAGGGGAAGACCCAGTACTTC
>TRBV6-8|NA|TRBJ1-2|NA
CASRLTSESGDGYTF
TGTGCCAGCAGACTTACCTCAGAGTCTGGGGATGGCTACACCTTC
>TRBV30|NA|TRBJ2-2|NA
CAGGAWTSNTGELFF
TGTGCCGGGGGAGCTTGGACGAGCAACACCGGGGAGCTGTTTTTT
>TRBV11-2|NA|TRBJ2-7|NA
CASSLMDSEQYF
TGTGCCAGCAGCCTGATGGACTCCGAGCAGTACTTC
>TRBV7-8|NA|TRBJ2-1|NA
CASSLTRDEGEQFF
TGTGCCAGCAGCTTAACAAGAGACGAGGGTGAGCAGTTCTTC
>TRBV10-3|NA|TRBJ2-7|TRBD1
CAISAIRDSSYEQYF
TGTGCCATCAGTGCAATTCGGGACAGTTCCTACGAGCAGTACTTC
>TRBV6-1|NA|TRBJ2-5|NA
CASTRGSPETQYF
TGTGCCAGCACCCGGGGCAGTCCGGAGACCCAGTACTTC
>TRBV5-1|NA|TRBJ1-1|TRBD1
CASSSGQDEAFF
TGCGCCAGCAGCTCGGGACAGGACGAAGCTTTCTTT
>TRBV28|few|TRBJ1-5|NA
CASSRWDLRPAQHF
TGTGCCAGCAGTCGGTGGGACCTACGTCCGGCCCAGCATTTT
>TRBV7-6|NA|TRBJ2-7|TRBD1
CASSLDRTGGFHEQYF
TGTGCCAGCAGCTTAGATAGGACAGGGGGCTTCCACGAGCAGTACTTC
>TRBV9|NA|TRBJ2-5|NA
CASSVTSRGPQETQYF
TGTGCCAGCAGCGTTACCAGTAGGGGCCCCCAAGAGACCCAGTACTTC
>TRBV7-3|NA|TRBJ1-4|TRBD1
CASSWDRNEKLFF
TGTGCCAGCAGCTGGGACAGGAATGAAAAACTGTTTTTT
>TRBV6-5|NA|TRBJ2-1|TRBD1
CASSYSGQAYNEQFF
TGTGCCAGCAGTTACTCCGGACAGGCCTACAATGAGCAGTTCTTC
>TRBV6-5|NA|TRBJ1-1|NA
CASRERTEAFF
TGTGCCAGCAGAGAAAGGACTGAAGCTTTCTTT
>TRBV9|NA|TRBJ2-5|TRBD1
CASSVTLGGGGETQYF
TGTGCCAGCAGCGTCACCTTAGGGGGCGGAGGAGAGACCCAGTACTTC
>TRBV9|NA|TRBJ2-5|NA
CASSAPGTVQETQYF
TGTGCCAGCAGCGCCCCAGGGACGGTTCAAGAGACCCAGTACTTC
>TRBV5-1|NA|TRBJ2-7|NA
CASSFDGRVINEQYF
TGCGCCAGCAGCTTCGACGGGCGGGTTATAAACGAGCAGTACTTC
>TRBV6-5|NA|TRBJ2-7|NA
CASNGPGYEQYF
TGTGCCAGCAATGGACCCGGATACGAGCAGTACTTC
>TRBV25-1|NA|TRBJ2-1|NA
CASSESAGTDEQFF
TGTGCCAGCAGTGAATCGGCAGGGACGGATGAGCAGTTCTTC